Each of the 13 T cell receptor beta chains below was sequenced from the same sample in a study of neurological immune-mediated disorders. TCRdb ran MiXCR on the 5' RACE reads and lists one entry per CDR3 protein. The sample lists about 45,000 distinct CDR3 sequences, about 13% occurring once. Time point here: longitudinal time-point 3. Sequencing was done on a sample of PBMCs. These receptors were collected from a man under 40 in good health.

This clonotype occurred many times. The CDR3 DNA sequence: TGCGCCAGCAGCTTGGGGGACCATTCCACTGAAGCTTTCTTT. The encoded protein is CASSLGDHSTEAFF. This chain links TRBV5-1 with TRBJ1-1; TRBD1 might be the D (5 bases). The CDR3 is made up of 14 amino acids. Trimming removed 0 bases from V and 4 bases from J, with 10 bases in between. CDR1 SGHRS and CDR2 YFSETQ come from the germline V gene.

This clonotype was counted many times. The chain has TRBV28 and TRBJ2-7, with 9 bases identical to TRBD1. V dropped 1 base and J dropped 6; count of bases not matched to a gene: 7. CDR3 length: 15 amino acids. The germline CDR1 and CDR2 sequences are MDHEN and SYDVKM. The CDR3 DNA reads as TGTGCCAGCAGTTTATTTCCGGGACAGGGTGGCGAGCAGTACTTC. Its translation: CASSLFPGQGGEQYF.

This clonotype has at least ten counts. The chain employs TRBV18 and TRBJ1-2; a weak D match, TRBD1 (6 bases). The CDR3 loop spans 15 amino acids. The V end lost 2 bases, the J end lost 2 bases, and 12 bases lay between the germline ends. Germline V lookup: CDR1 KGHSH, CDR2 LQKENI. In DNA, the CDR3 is TGTGCCAGCTCACCAGAAGTGGACAGAAACTATGGCTACACCTTC. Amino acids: CASSPEVDRNYGYTF.

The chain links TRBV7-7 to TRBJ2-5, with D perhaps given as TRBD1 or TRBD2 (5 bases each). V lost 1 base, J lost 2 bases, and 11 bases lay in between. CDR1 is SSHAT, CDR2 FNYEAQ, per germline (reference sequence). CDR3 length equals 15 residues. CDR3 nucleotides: TGTGCCAGCAGCTTAGGAGGGACGGCTCAAGAGACCCAGTACTTC. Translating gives CASSLGGTAQETQYF.

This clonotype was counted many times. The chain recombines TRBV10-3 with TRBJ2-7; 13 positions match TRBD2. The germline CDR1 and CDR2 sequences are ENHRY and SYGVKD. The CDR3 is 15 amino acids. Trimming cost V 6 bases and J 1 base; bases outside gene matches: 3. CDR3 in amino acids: CAIRSTSGGSYEQYF. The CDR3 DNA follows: TGTGCCATCAGGTCGACTAGCGGGGGGTCCTACGAGCAGTACTTC.

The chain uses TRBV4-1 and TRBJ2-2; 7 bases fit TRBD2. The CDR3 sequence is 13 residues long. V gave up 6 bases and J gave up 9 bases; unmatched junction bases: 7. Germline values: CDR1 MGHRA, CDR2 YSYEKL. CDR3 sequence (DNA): TGCGCCAGCAGGGAAGCGGGGAGTCGGGAGCTGTTTTTT. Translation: CASREAGSRELFF.

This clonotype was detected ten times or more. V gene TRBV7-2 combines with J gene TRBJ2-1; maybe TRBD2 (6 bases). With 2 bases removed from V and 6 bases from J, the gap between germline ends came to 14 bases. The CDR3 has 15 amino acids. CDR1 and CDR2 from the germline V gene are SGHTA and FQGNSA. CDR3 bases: TGTGCCAGCAGCTTATTTTTGGGAGCGGGCAATGAGCAGTTCTTC. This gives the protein CASSLFLGAGNEQFF.

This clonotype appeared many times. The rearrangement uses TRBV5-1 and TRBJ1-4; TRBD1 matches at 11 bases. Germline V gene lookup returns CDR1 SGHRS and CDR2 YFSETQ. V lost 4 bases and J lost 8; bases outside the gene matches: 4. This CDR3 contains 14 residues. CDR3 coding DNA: TGCGCCAGCAGCGTGTGGGACAGGGGGGAAAAACTGTTTTTT. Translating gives CASSVWDRGEKLFF.

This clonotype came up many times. The CDR3 region is CSASGSHKGRLDEQFF. CDR3 DNA sequence: TGCAGTGCTAGCGGGTCCCACAAAGGGCGTCTCGATGAGCAGTTCTTC. The chain has TRBV20-1 and TRBJ2-1; D gene ambiguous. The CDR3 is 16 amino acids. The V gene's germline CDR1 is DFQATT and CDR2 SNEGSKA (reference sequence). Between the trimmed V and J ends, which lost 3 bases and 8 bases, there was a span of 23 bases.

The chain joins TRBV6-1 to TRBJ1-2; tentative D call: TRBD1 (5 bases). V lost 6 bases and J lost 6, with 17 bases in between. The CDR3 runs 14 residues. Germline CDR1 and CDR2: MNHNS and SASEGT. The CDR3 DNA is TGTGCCAGCAGGCCTCCGGGACGGCATGATGGCTACACCTTC. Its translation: CASRPPGRHDGYTF.

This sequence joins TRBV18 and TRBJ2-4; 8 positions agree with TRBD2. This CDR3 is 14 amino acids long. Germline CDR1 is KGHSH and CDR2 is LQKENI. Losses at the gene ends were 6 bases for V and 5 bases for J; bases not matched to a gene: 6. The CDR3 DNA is TGTGCCAGCTCTACCCCCGGGGGGGAAAACATTCAGTACTTC. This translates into CASSTPGGENIQYF.

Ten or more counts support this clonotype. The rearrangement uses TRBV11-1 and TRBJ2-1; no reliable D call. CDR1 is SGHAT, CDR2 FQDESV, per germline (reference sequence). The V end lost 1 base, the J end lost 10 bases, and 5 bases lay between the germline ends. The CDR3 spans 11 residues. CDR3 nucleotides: TGTGCCAGCAGCTTAGGTTGGGAGCAGTTCTTC. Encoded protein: CASSLGWEQFF. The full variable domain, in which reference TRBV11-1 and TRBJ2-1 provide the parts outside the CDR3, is EAEVAQSPRYKITEKSQAVAFWCDPISGHATLYWYRQILGQGPELLVQFQDESVVDDSQLPKDRFSAERLKGVDSTLKIQPAELGDSAMYLCASSLGWEQFFGPGTRLTVL.

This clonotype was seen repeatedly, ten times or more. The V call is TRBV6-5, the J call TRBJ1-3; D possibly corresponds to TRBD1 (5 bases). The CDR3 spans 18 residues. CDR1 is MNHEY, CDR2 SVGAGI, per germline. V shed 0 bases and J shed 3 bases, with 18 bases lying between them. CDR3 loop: CASSYSKRGERYGNTIYF. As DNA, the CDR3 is TGTGCCAGCAGTTACTCGAAACGGGGGGAGCGTTATGGAAACACCATATATTTT.